The next 30 T cell receptor beta chains were all read from a single sample in a study of cytomegalovirus exposure and HLA in healthy donors (dated by TCRdb to about 2017). Preparation of the library involved the immunoSEQ multiplex PCR assay. For the multiplex PCR, a mixture combining 60 forward primers for TCR Vbeta segments and 13 reverse primers for TCR Jbeta segments was used. What TCRdb holds here is the immuneACCESS table cut down to in-frame rearrangements. Part of the clones is not present; checked against another copy, under half of the missing clones reflect an unresolved V gene, and the others are unexplained. For this sample the table gives around 140,000 clones, of which 60% to 80% were detected only once. The ten largest clones capture 3% to 4.5% of the sample. Sequences were obtained from PBMCs. Receptors originate from a male donor in good health and CMV-seronegative.

This clone came up a few times. The gene calls are TRBV9 and TRBJ2-2, with TRBD2 as a possible D gene (6 bases). Trimming pared 6 bases from V and 3 bases from J, leaving 15 bases between. CDR3 length: 15 amino acids. The germline V gene encodes CDR1 SGDLS and CDR2 YYNGEE. Here the CDR3 reads CASTPRERDTGELFF. DNA for the CDR3: TGTGCCAGCACCCCTCGGGAGCGGGACACCGGGGAGCTGTTTTTT.

This chain uses TRBV6-1 with TRBJ2-7, with 7 bases fitting TRBD2. This CDR3 is 14 amino acids long. With V trimmed by 7 bases and J by 4 bases, 10 bases remained unmatched. CDR1 and CDR2 (germline): MNHNS, SASEGT. CDR3 sequence reads: CASIPGGLPYEQYF. The CDR3 bases are TGTGCCAGCATTCCTGGGGGACTACCATACGAGCAGTACTTC.

In DNA form, the CDR3 reads TGTGCCTGGAGACTTGCAGGCACCGGGGAGCTGTTTTTT. This sequence encodes CAWRLAGTGELFF. The rearrangement joins TRBV30 to TRBJ2-2; D gene unclear. The V gene's germline CDR1 is GTSNPN and CDR2 SVGIG (reference sequence). V was shortened by 3 bases and J by 4 bases, with 9 bases between the two germline ends. The CDR3 extends over 13 amino acids.

The rearrangement links TRBV30 to TRBJ2-5; D perhaps matches TRBD2 (6 bases). The ends were cut back, 1 base at V and 5 bases at J, with 8 bases in the middle. The CDR3 contains 12 residues. Germline V gene lookup returns CDR1 GTSNPN and CDR2 SVGIG (reference sequence). The DNA of the CDR3 is TGTGCCTGGAGTGGAGGGAGGGAGACCCAGTACTTC. Residues: CAWSGGRETQYF.

The chain carries TRBV5-4 and TRBJ1-6, with D perhaps matching TRBD1 (6 bases). Germline CDR1 is SGHNT and CDR2 is YYREEE (reference sequence). The V and J ends lost 0 bases and 0 bases respectively, with 7 bases between them. The CDR3 extends over 16 amino acids. The CDR3 region is CASSLADSSYNSPLHF. As DNA, the CDR3 is TGTGCCAGCAGCTTGGCGGACAGCTCCTATAATTCACCCCTCCACTTT.

The chain is built from TRBV18 and TRBJ2-5; 8 bases map to TRBD1. CDR1 and CDR2 from the germline V gene are KGHSH and LQKENI. The junction had 7 bases not matched to a gene; V was cut back by 0 bases and J by 4 bases. The CDR3 has 16 residues. The CDR3 DNA reads as TGTGCCAGCTCACCACCGGTCACAGGGGGATCAGAGACCCAGTACTTC. Protein product: CASSPPVTGGSETQYF.

The chain couples TRBV29-1 to TRBJ2-1, with 7 positions matching TRBD2. CDR1 and CDR2 from the germline V gene are SQVTM and ANQGSEA. This CDR3 spans 14 amino acids. Trimming at V came to 4 bases and at J to 6 bases, leaving 9 bases not matched to a gene. This CDR3 is CSVVPSGNLNEQFF. The CDR3 nucleotides are TGCAGCGTTGTCCCCAGCGGGAACCTCAATGAGCAGTTCTTC.

Concerning this clone itself: The sample carries other DNA sequences with the same CDR3. CDR3 loop: CASRGQGNTEAFF. CDR3 DNA sequence: TGTGCCAGCAGAGGGCAGGGGAACACTGAAGCTTTCTTT. The chain recombines TRBV27 with TRBJ1-1, with D perhaps TRBD1 (5 bases). Germline V gene sequence: CDR1 MNHEY, CDR2 SMNVEV (reference sequence). V dropped 6 bases and J dropped 1 base, with 9 bases sitting between them. The CDR3 is 13 residues long.

The rearrangement uses TRBV7-8 and TRBJ2-6, with a possible D match to TRBD1 (6 bases). The CDR3 contains 21 residues. Germline V gene lookup returns CDR1 SGHVS and CDR2 FQNEAQ. Trimming pared 3 bases from V and 3 bases from J, leaving 27 bases between. The CDR3 DNA reads TGTGCCAGCAGCTTCCTGCCAGGTGGGGGCGTTAGTTTTCGTGGGGCCAACGTCCTGACTTTC. It yields the protein CASSFLPGGGVSFRGANVLTF.

The table lists this clone with a count of one. One end of the junction varies from germline; a read error may be responsible. V is TRBV7-9 and J is TRBJ2-1; D perhaps matches TRBD2 (5 bases). Germline V gene lookup returns CDR1 SEHNR and CDR2 FQNEAQ (reference sequence). The CDR3 covers 16 residues. The CDR3: CSSSSRREPSYNEQFF. The CDR3 DNA is TGTTCCAGCAGCTCCCGACGGGAACCTTCCTACAATGAGCAGTTCTTC.

The chain joins TRBV6-5 to TRBJ2-5; the match to TRBD2 covers 10 bases. This CDR3 has 14 residues. V trimming: 2 bases; J trimming: 5 bases; junction bases outside the gene matches: 2. Germline V gene lookup returns CDR1 MNHEY and CDR2 SVGAGI. The CDR3 here is CASSYPSGGETQYF. DNA of the CDR3: TGTGCCAGCAGTTACCCTAGCGGGGGTGAGACCCAGTACTTC.

This clone was observed a few times. J is TRBJ2-1 and V is TRBV19; 8 nucleotides line up with TRBD2. The CDR3 is made up of 16 amino acids. Germline V gene lookup returns CDR1 LNHDA and CDR2 SQIVND (reference sequence). V was clipped by 10 bases and J by 4 bases; unmatched bases: 15. As DNA, the CDR3 is TGTGCCATCTCGTTTGGGGGTAGCGGGATGTACAATGAGCAGTTCTTC. Its translation: CAISFGGSGMYNEQFF. Together with reference TRBV19 and TRBJ2-1, the CDR3 gives the full variable domain: DGGITQSPKYLFRKEGQNVTLSCEQNLNHDAMYWYRQDPGQGLRLIYYSQIVNDFQKGDIAEGYSVSREKKESFPLTVTSAQKNPTAFYLCAISFGGSGMYNEQFFGPGTRLTVL.

Note on this clone: A read error may produce the germline difference seen at one junction end. The chain joins TRBV7-9 to TRBJ2-7, with 9 positions matching TRBD2. CDR1 is SEHNR and CDR2 is FQNEAQ in the germline V gene (reference sequence). This CDR3 is 15 amino acids long. This CDR3 reads CSSSLLAGVSYEQYF. The CDR3 nucleotides are TGTTCCAGCAGCTTACTAGCGGGCGTCTCCTACGAGCAGTACTTC.

The chain links TRBV2 to TRBJ2-2; 8 bases map to TRBD2. The CDR3 covers 15 residues. V lost 6 bases and J lost 2; bases outside the gene matches: 5. Germline CDR1 is SNHLY and CDR2 is FYNNEI. CDR3 bases: TGTGCCAGCAGGATTAGCGGGACAAACACCGGGGAGCTGTTTTTT. This translates into CASRISGTNTGELFF. Variable domain in full (rest from reference TRBV2 and TRBJ2-2): EPEVTQTPSHQVTQMGQEVILRCVPISNHLYFYWYRQILGQKVEFLVSFYNNEISEKSEIFDDQFSVERPDGSNFTLKIRSTKLEDSAMYFCASRISGTNTGELFFGEGSRLTVL.

The count of this clone is one. This chain uses TRBV4-3 with TRBJ2-2, with 11 bases aligning to TRBD2. The V segment lost 4 bases and the J segment 6 bases; nucleotides outside the gene matches: 4. Germline CDR1 is LGHNA and CDR2 is YSLEER. The CDR3 loop spans 15 amino acids. CDR3 nucleotide sequence: TGCGCCAGCAGCCTAGTAGCGGGGGGGCCCGGGGAGCTGTTTTTT. Translating gives CASSLVAGGPGELFF.

This clone was picked up one time. This chain joins TRBV5-5 and TRBJ2-1; D is undetermined. CDR3 length: 15 residues. Between the trimmed V and J ends, which lost 3 bases and 7 bases, there was a span of 17 bases. Germline V gives CDR1 SGHKS, CDR2 YYEKEE (reference sequence). This chain's CDR3 is CASSSSPVPGNEQFF. CDR3 sequence (DNA): TGTGCCAGCAGCTCCTCCCCCGTCCCAGGAAATGAGCAGTTCTTC.

This chain joins TRBV7-2 and TRBJ2-5, with 14 nucleotides matching TRBD2. Germline values: CDR1 SGHTA, CDR2 FQGNSA. The CDR3 spans 16 residues. V gave up 5 bases and J gave up 2 bases; unmatched junction bases: 4. The CDR3 nucleotides read TGTGCCAGCAGCAGGACTAGCGGGGGGACTCAAGAGACCCAGTACTTC. Encoded protein: CASSRTSGGTQETQYF.

This sequence joins TRBV7-2 and TRBJ2-7; no reliable D call. Trimming pared 5 bases from V and 1 base from J, leaving 3 bases between. The germline V gene encodes CDR1 SGHTA and CDR2 FQGNSA. The CDR3 spans 11 residues. The CDR3 loop is CASSLSYEQYF. CDR3 nucleotide sequence: TGTGCCAGCAGCCTTTCCTACGAGCAGTACTTC.

The J gene is TRBJ1-2, the V gene TRBV14; 9 bases fit TRBD1. V was pared by 4 bases and J by 6 bases, with 6 bases of the junction left unmatched. The CDR3 has 14 residues. Germline loops: CDR1 SGHDN, CDR2 FVKESK. The CDR3 nucleotides read TGTGCCAGCAGCCTCGGACAGGGGTGGAATGGCTACACCTTC. This gives the protein CASSLGQGWNGYTF.

The rearrangement uses TRBV19 and TRBJ1-1; D not certain. Trimming took off 3 bases at V and 5 bases at J, with 10 bases between the two ends. The CDR3 extends over 13 amino acids. Per germline, CDR1 LNHDA and CDR2 SQIVND (reference sequence). CDR3 DNA: TGTGCCAGTAGTATCGACGGGGAGACTGAAGCTTTCTTT. It yields the protein CASSIDGETEAFF.

J is TRBJ1-1 and V is TRBV11-2; D gene ambiguous. V lost 5 bases and J 11 bases, leaving 21 bases between the germline ends. The CDR3 runs to 14 residues. CDR1 SGHAT and CDR2 FQNNGV come from the germline V gene. CDR3 DNA sequence: TGTGCCAGCAGCCCGAGAGACCGCAGGATGGGCGCTTTCTTT. As protein: CASSPRDRRMGAFF.

CDR3 sequence: CASSQAEGDNTEAFF. CDR3 coding DNA: TGTGCCAGCAGCCAAGCAGAGGGCGATAACACTGAAGCTTTCTTT. V usage is TRBV4-2 and J usage is TRBJ1-1; D gene ambiguous. The V gene lost 1 base and the J gene lost 2 bases, with 11 bases spanning the gap. This CDR3 contains 15 residues. Germline V gene lookup returns CDR1 LGHNA and CDR2 YNFKEQ.

J is TRBJ2-5 and V is TRBV6-6, with TRBD2 as a possible D gene (5 bases). V was pared by 6 bases and J by 2 bases, with 19 bases between. The CDR3 extends over 16 amino acids. Germline CDR1 MNHNY, CDR2 SVGAGI (reference sequence). CDR3 region: CASSSGLNPRQETQYF. As DNA, the CDR3 is TGTGCCAGCAGCTCTGGACTTAATCCGAGACAAGAGACCCAGTACTTC.

J is TRBJ1-2 and V is TRBV2, with 7 positions matching TRBD1. Trimming removed 6 bases from V and 9 bases from J; junction bases left unmatched: 10. This CDR3 has 13 amino acids. Looked up from germline, CDR1 is SNHLY and CDR2 is FYNNEI. The CDR3 is CASRQGFSSSYTF. The DNA for the CDR3 is TGTGCCAGCAGACAGGGGTTCAGCAGTAGCTACACCTTC.

The chain combines TRBV5-8 with TRBJ1-1; 9 nucleotides align to TRBD1. Per the germline V gene, CDR1 is SGHTS and CDR2 is YDEGEE. CDR3 length: 11 residues. V was clipped by 3 bases and J by 12 bases; unmatched bases: 3. The CDR3 coding sequence is TGTGCCAGCAGCTCGGACAGGGGTTCTTTCTTT. Residues: CASSSDRGSFF.

The rearrangement links TRBV7-6 to TRBJ2-5, with D possibly TRBD1 on 6 matching bases. The germline V gene has CDR1 SGHVS and CDR2 FNYEAQ. This CDR3 has 17 amino acids. The ends were cut back, 5 bases at V and 7 bases at J, with 26 bases in the middle. The CDR3 bases are TGTGCCAGCAGCCAGGGGTCGGGGTTATTAGTTAGGGGGACCCAGTACTTC. Translation gives CASSQGSGLLVRGTQYF. Variable domain in full (rest from reference TRBV7-6 and TRBJ2-5): GAGVSQSPRYKVTKRGQDVALRCDPISGHVSLYWYRQALGQGPEFLTYFNYEAQQDKSGLPNDRFSAERPEGSISTLTIQRTEQRDSAMYRCASSQGSGLLVRGTQYFGPGTRLLVL.

This chain links TRBV10-2 with TRBJ2-1; TRBD2 agrees at 9 bases. The length of the CDR3 is 13 residues. The V gene end was trimmed by 7 bases and the J gene end by 5 bases; junction bases not matched to a gene: 3. The V gene's germline CDR1 is WSHSY and CDR2 SAAADI. This chain's CDR3 is CASKPSGDNEQFF. CDR3 nucleotides: TGCGCCAGCAAACCTAGCGGGGACAATGAGCAGTTCTTC.

This clone was observed once. The chain combines TRBV6-6 with TRBJ1-2; 7 bases map to TRBD1. CDR3 length: 13 residues. V was clipped by 6 bases and J by 2 bases; unmatched bases: 3. CDR1 is MNHNY and CDR2 is SVGAGI in the germline V gene (reference sequence). The CDR3, as DNA: TGTGCCAGCAGACAGGGGCTCAACTATGGCTACACCTTC. Amino acid sequence: CASRQGLNYGYTF.

This clone was seen only once. V is TRBV6-5 and J is TRBJ2-7; tentative D call: TRBD1 (6 bases). V lost 8 bases and J 0 bases, leaving 11 bases between the germline ends. The CDR3 runs 13 residues. Per germline, CDR1 MNHEY and CDR2 SVGAGI. CDR3 coding DNA: TGTGCCAGCGAGGGACATAACTCCTACGAGCAGTACTTC. The encoded protein is CASEGHNSYEQYF.

This chain links TRBV5-4 with TRBJ2-7; the match to TRBD1 covers 9 bases. Losses at the gene ends were 1 base for V and 6 bases for J; bases not matched to a gene: 8. The CDR3 is made up of 15 amino acids. Germline CDR1 reads SGHNT; CDR2 reads YYREEE (reference sequence). The CDR3 sequence: CASSLWGQGLREQYF. DNA for the CDR3: TGTGCCAGCAGCTTGTGGGGACAGGGACTGCGCGAGCAGTACTTC.